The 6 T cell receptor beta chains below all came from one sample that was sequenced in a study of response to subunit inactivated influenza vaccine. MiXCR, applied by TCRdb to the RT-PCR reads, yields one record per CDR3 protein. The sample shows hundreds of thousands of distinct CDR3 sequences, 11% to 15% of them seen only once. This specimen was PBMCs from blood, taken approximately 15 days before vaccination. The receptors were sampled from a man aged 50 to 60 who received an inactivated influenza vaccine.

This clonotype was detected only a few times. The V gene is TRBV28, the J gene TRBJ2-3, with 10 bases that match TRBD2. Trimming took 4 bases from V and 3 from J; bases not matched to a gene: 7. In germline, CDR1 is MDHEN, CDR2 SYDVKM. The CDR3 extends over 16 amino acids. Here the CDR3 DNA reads TGTGCCAGCAGTTCACTAGCGGGATTTGGTACAGATACGCAGTATTTT. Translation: CASSSLAGFGTDTQYF.

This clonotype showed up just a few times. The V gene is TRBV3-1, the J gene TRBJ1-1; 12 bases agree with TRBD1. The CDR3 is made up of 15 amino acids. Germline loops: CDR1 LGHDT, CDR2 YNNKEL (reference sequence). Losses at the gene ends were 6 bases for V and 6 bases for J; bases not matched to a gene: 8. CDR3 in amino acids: CASRLSGQGAAEAFF. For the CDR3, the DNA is TGTGCCAGCAGACTATCGGGACAGGGGGCAGCTGAAGCTTTCTTT.

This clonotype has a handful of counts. CDR3 in amino acids: CASSFGWRTDTQYF. The DNA for the CDR3 is TGTGCCAGCAGCTTTGGTTGGAGGACAGATACGCAGTATTTT. The V and J genes are TRBV5-6 and TRBJ2-3; perhaps TRBD2 as D (5 bases). Between the trimmed V and J ends, which lost 2 bases and 3 bases, there was a span of 10 bases. This CDR3 has 14 residues. Germline-derived CDR1 and CDR2 are SGHDT and YYEEEE.

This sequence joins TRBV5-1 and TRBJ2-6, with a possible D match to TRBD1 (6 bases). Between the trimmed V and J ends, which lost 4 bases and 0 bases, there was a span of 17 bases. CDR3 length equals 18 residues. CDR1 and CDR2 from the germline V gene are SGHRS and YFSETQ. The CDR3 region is CASSIQGSAFSGANVLTF. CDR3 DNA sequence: TGCGCCAGCAGCATACAGGGTTCTGCCTTCTCTGGGGCCAACGTCCTGACTTTC.

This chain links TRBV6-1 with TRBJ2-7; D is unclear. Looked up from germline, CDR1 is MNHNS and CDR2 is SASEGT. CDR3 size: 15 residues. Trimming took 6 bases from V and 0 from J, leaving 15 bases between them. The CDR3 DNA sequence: TGTGCCAGCAGGTCGAGGTGGCAGAACTCCTACGAGCAGTACTTC. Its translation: CASRSRWQNSYEQYF.

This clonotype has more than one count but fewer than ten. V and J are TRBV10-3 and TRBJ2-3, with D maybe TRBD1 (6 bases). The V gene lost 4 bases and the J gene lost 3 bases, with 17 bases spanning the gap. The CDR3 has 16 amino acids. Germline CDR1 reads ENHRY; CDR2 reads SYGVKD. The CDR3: CAISGEGQPSTDTQYF. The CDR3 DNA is TGTGCCATCAGTGGCGAAGGACAGCCTAGTACAGATACGCAGTATTTT.